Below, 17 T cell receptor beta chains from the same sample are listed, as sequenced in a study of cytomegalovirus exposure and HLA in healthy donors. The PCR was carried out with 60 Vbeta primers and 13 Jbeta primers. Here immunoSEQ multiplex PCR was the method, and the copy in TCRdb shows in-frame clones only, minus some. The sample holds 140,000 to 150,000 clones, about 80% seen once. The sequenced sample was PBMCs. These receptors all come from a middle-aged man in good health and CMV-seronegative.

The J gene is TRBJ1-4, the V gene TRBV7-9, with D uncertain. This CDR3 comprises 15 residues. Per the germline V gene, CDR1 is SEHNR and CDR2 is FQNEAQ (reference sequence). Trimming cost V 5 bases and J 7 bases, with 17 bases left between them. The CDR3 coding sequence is TGTGCCAGCAGCATACTCAACGACTTAGGTGAAAAACTGTTTTTT. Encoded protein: CASSILNDLGEKLFF.

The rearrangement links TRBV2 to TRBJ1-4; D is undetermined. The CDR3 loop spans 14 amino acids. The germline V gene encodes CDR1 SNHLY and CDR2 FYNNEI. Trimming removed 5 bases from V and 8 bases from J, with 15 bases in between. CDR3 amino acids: CASSPRWPGEKLFF. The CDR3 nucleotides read TGTGCCAGCAGTCCACGTTGGCCGGGGGAAAAACTGTTTTTT.

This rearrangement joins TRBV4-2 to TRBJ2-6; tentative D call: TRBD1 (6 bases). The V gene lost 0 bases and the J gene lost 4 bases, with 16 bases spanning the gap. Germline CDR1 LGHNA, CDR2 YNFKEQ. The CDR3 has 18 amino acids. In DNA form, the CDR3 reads TGTGCCAGCAGCCAAGATTTACAGGGATCTACAGGGGCCAACGTCCTGACTTTC. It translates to CASSQDLQGSTGANVLTF.

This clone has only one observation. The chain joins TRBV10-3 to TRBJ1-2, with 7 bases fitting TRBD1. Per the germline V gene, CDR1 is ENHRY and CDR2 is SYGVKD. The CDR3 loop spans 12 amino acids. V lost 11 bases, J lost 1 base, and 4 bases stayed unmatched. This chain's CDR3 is CAVRDSNYGYTF. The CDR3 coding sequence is TGTGCCGTCCGGGACAGTAACTATGGCTACACCTTC.

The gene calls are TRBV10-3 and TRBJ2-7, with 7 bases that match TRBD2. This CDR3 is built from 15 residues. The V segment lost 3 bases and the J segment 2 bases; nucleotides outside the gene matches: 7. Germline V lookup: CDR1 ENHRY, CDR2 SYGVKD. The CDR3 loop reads CAISDLAEVPYEQYF. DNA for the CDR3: TGTGCCATCAGTGATCTAGCGGAGGTGCCCTACGAGCAGTACTTC.

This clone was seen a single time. Here the CDR3 reads CAWTGGGSTDTQYF. The DNA of the CDR3 is TGTGCCTGGACGGGAGGCGGCTCAACAGATACGCAGTATTTT. This sequence joins TRBV30 and TRBJ2-3; 7 bases fit TRBD2. Germline V gene data show CDR1 as GTSNPN and CDR2 as SVGIG (reference sequence). The CDR3 is 14 amino acids. With 4 bases clipped from V and 3 bases from J, the junction kept 7 bases outside the gene matches. The variable domain in full, completed from reference TRBV30 and TRBJ2-3, reads SQTIHQWPATLVQPVGSPLSLECTVEGTSNPNLYWYRQAAGRGLQLLFYSVGIGQISSEVPQNLSASRPQDRQFILSSKKLLLSDSGFYLCAWTGGGSTDTQYFGPGTRLTVL.

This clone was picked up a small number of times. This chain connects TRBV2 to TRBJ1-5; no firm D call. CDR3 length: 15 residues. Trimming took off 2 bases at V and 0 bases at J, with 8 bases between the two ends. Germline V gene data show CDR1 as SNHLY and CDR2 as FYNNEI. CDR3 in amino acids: CASSESQHSNQPQHF. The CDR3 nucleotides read TGTGCCAGCAGTGAATCACAGCATAGCAATCAGCCCCAGCATTTT.

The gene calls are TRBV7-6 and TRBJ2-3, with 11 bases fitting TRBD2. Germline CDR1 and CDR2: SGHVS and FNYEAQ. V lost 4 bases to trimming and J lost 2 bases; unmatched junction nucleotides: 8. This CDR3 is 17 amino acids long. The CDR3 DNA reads TGTGCCAGCAGCTCCAGACTAGCGGGGCCAGACACAGATACGCAGTATTTT. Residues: CASSSRLAGPDTDTQYF.

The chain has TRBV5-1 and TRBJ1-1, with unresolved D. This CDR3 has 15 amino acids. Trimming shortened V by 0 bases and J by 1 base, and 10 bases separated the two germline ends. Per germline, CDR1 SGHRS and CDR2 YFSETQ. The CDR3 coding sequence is TGCGCCAGCAGCTTGGAGGCGGCAGCGAACACTGAAGCTTTCTTT. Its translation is CASSLEAAANTEAFF.

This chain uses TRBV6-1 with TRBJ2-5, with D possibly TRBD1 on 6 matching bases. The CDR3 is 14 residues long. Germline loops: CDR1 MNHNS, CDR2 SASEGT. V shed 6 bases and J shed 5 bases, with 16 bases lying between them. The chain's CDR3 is CASSRRQERETQYF. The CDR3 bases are TGTGCCAGCAGCCGCCGACAGGAAAGGGAGACCCAGTACTTC.

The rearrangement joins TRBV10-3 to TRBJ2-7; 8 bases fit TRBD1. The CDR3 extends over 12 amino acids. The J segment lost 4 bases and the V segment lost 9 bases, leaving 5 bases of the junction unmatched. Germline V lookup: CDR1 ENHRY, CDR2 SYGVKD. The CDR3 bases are TGTGCCATGGGGGGACAGGCATACGAGCAGTACTTC. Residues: CAMGGQAYEQYF.

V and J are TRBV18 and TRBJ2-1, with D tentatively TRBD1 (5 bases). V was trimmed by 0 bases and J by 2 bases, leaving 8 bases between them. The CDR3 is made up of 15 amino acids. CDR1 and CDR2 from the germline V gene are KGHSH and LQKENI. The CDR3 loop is CASSPPGQTYNEQFF. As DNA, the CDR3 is TGTGCCAGCTCACCACCGGGGCAGACCTACAATGAGCAGTTCTTC.

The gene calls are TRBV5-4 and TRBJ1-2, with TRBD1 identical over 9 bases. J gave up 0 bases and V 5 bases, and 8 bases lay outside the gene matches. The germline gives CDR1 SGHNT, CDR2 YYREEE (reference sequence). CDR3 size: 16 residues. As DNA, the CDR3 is TGTGCCAGCAGGACCGGGACAGGGATAACTAACTATGGCTACACCTTC. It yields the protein CASRTGTGITNYGYTF.

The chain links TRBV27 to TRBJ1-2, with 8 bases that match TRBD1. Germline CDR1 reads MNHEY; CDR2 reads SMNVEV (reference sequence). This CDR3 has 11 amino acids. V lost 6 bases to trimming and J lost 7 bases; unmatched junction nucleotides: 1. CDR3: CASRDRGGYTF. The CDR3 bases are TGTGCCAGCAGAGACAGGGGTGGCTACACCTTC.

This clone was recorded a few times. The CDR3 loop reads CACSSGRARYEQYF. CDR3 DNA: TGTGCCTGTTCTAGCGGGAGGGCCCGCTACGAGCAGTACTTC. The V and J genes are TRBV30 and TRBJ2-7; 12 positions agree with TRBD2. The CDR3 totals 14 residues. V lost 6 bases to trimming and J lost 3 bases; unmatched junction nucleotides: 6. Per germline, CDR1 GTSNPN and CDR2 SVGIG (reference sequence). The whole variable domain, remainder taken from reference TRBV30 and TRBJ2-7, is SQTIHQWPATLVQPVGSPLSLECTVEGTSNPNLYWYRQAAGRGLQLLFYSVGIGQISSEVPQNLSASRPQDRQFILSSKKLLLSDSGFYLCACSSGRARYEQYFGPGTRLTVT.

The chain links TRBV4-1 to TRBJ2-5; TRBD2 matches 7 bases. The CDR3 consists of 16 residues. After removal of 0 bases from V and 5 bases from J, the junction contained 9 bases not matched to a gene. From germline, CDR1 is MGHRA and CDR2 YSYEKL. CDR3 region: CASSQDRGLGEETQYF. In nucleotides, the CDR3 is TGCGCCAGCAGCCAAGATCGCGGACTAGGGGAGGAGACCCAGTACTTC.

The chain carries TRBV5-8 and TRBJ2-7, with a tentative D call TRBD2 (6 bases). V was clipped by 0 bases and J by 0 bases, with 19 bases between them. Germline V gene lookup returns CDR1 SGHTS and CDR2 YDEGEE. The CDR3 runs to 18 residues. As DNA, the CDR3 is TGTGCCAGCAGCTTGGCGGTCTGGAGGGCAACTTACTCCTACGAGCAGTACTTC. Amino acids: CASSLAVWRATYSYEQYF.